This TCR beta chain was obtained from a study of blood T cell repertoires in COVID-19. Overall study: Specimens from acute and convalescent COVID-19 originated in the United States, Italy and Spain. PBMCs, B-cell-depleted T cells, or T cells provided the cDNA or gDNA that made up the material.

The CDR3 covers 18 residues. The ends lost 10 bases at V and 1 base at J; junction bases unmatched: 18. Germline V CDR1 and CDR2: LNHDA, SQIVND (reference sequence). Original handling: Amplified reference gene primers provided the basis for estimating nucleated cell counts. The protocol was immunoSEQ multiplex PCR, while the TCRdb copy is restricted to in-frame clones and leaves out a portion. V and J calls plus clone size are reproduced from that table; the DNA served to infer D and trimming. The data show over 95,000 clones, over 80% seen once. The V and J genes are TRBV19 and TRBJ1-5; 8 bases map to TRBD1. The receptor comes from a woman aged 50 to 60 with acute or convalescent COVID-19. The sample consisted of peripheral blood. The DNA for the CDR3 is TGTGCCACCCTGAACCTCGACAGGGGCGAGTTGAGCAATCAGCCCCAGCATTTT. Amino acids: CATLNLDRGELSNQPQHF.